The T cell receptor (beta chain) described here comes from a study of early T cells in non-severe SARS-CoV-2 infection. This clonotype appeared many times. TCRdb reprocessed the 5' RACE reads with MiXCR, giving one entry per CDR3 protein. The data contain some 57,000 distinct CDR3 sequences, about 10% of them singletons. Looked up from germline, CDR1 is SGHDT and CDR2 is YYEEEE. This CDR3 region has 16 residues. Trimming took 1 base from V and 1 from J; bases not matched to a gene: 7. Sequencing was done on a sample of whole blood. This chain connects TRBV5-6 to TRBJ2-7; 8 bases fit TRBD1. This receptor was obtained from an adult who was a healthcare worker with PCR-confirmed SARS-CoV-2 infection or an uninfected control (not recorded which). The CDR3 reads CASSLSMDRDSYEQYF. CDR3 coding DNA: TGTGCCAGCAGCTTGTCCATGGACAGGGATTCCTACGAGCAGTACTTC.